The clone carrying this TCR beta chain appeared a few times. This sample was taken from a study of cytomegalovirus exposure and HLA in healthy donors. V shed 2 bases and J shed 5 bases, with 9 bases lying between them. Germline V lookup: CDR1 GTSNPN, CDR2 SVGIG (reference sequence). The CDR3 runs to 12 residues. Both 60 Vbeta primers and 13 Jbeta primers went into the PCR. Data came from immunoSEQ multiplex PCR; TCRdb stores just in-frame clones and leaves some out. Of around 100,000 clones detected, around 62% appear once; the ten largest clones hold 3% to 4%. The specimen was PBMCs. The receptor was derived from a man aged 30 to 39 in good health and CMV-seropositive. The chain joins TRBV30 to TRBJ1-2, with D possibly being TRBD1 (5 bases). Here the CDR3 reads CAWSPGLYGYTF. CDR3 DNA sequence: TGTGCCTGGAGTCCGGGACTTTATGGCTACACCTTC. The full variable domain, with the rest looked up from reference TRBV30 and TRBJ1-2, is SQTIHQWPATLVQPVGSPLSLECTVEGTSNPNLYWYRQAAGRGLQLLFYSVGIGQISSEVPQNLSASRPQDRQFILSSKKLLLSDSGFYLCAWSPGLYGYTFGSGTRLTVV.